These 13 T cell receptor beta chains were all obtained from the same sample, sequenced in a study of CD8 T cells in Susac syndrome. Random hexamers served to reverse transcribe roughly 0.5 to 1 ug RNA. In TCRdb, the immunoSEQ multiplex PCR reads were re-called with MiXCR into one record per CDR3 protein. The sample holds some 180,000 distinct CDR3 sequences; over 90% are singletons and the top ten take 0.099%. The sample comprised CD4+ T cells from PBMCs. Every receptor here comes from a human donor with Susac syndrome.

The chain employs TRBV28 and TRBJ2-7, with a weak D call TRBD2 (6 bases). The germline gives CDR1 MDHEN, CDR2 SYDVKM. The CDR3 is 15 amino acids. V was trimmed by 4 bases and J by 1 base, leaving 14 bases between them. The CDR3 region is CASSSSGEESYEQYF. The CDR3 DNA reads TGTGCCAGCAGTTCATCTGGGGAGGAGTCCTACGAGCAGTACTTC.

CDR3 residues: CASGPNAAHGYTF. The CDR3 DNA follows: TGTGCCAGTGGTCCCAATGCTGCCCATGGCTACACCTTC. The rearrangement links TRBV19 to TRBJ1-2, with D unclear. The CDR3 is 13 amino acids. Trimming left V 8 bases short and J 6 bases short, with 16 bases between. Germline lookup yields CDR1 LNHDA and CDR2 SQIVND (reference sequence).

This clonotype was picked up a small number of times. The chain employs TRBV29-1 and TRBJ2-7; 14 bases line up with TRBD2. The CDR3 contains 14 residues. Germline loops: CDR1 SQVTM, CDR2 ANQGSEA. The V segment lost 5 bases and the J segment 4 bases; nucleotides outside the gene matches: 4. CDR3 sequence (DNA): TGCAGCGTTAAGGGGACTAGCGGGGGTTACGAGCAGTACTTC. Its protein is CSVKGTSGGYEQYF.

The V and J genes are TRBV30 and TRBJ2-1, with TRBD1 identical over 10 bases. V lost 3 bases and J lost 3; bases outside the gene matches: 11. The germline gives CDR1 GTSNPN, CDR2 SVGIG (reference sequence). This CDR3 spans 17 amino acids. The CDR3 spells CAWRDLSRTGGYNEQFF. The CDR3 DNA reads TGTGCCTGGAGGGACCTCAGTCGGACAGGGGGCTACAATGAGCAGTTCTTC. Filled out from reference TRBV30 and TRBJ2-1, the complete variable domain reads SQTIHQWPATLVQPVGSPLSLECTVEGTSNPNLYWYRQAAGRGLQLLFYSVGIGQISSEVPQNLSASRPQDRQFILSSKKLLLSDSGFYLCAWRDLSRTGGYNEQFFGPGTRLTVL.

This chain connects TRBV27 to TRBJ2-5; D may be TRBD1 or TRBD2 (5 bases each). The CDR3 extends over 13 amino acids. Trimming removed 8 bases at V and 5 bases at J, with 15 bases between. In germline, CDR1 is MNHEY, CDR2 SMNVEV (reference sequence). For the CDR3, the DNA is TGTGCCAGCCGCCGGGGTGAGGGGGAGACCCAGTACTTC. This translates into CASRRGEGETQYF.

This clonotype was recorded only once. The rearrangement links TRBV20-1 to TRBJ2-3; 7 nucleotides match TRBD2. V lost 7 bases and J lost 0; bases outside the gene matches: 7. Germline V lookup: CDR1 DFQATT, CDR2 SNEGSKA (reference sequence). This CDR3 comprises 14 residues. The CDR3 sequence: CSGVRGTSTDTQYF. DNA of the CDR3: TGCAGTGGGGTGCGGGGGACTAGCACAGATACGCAGTATTTT.

This chain uses TRBV11-2 with TRBJ2-7; D unresolved. Between the trimmed V and J ends, which lost 7 bases and 4 bases, there was a span of 11 bases. CDR1 is SGHAT, CDR2 FQNNGV, per germline. CDR3 size: 12 residues. CDR3 loop: CASTAAPYEQYF. CDR3 nucleotides: TGTGCCAGCACCGCGGCCCCGTACGAGCAGTACTTC.

The chain joins TRBV11-3 to TRBJ2-2; 7 bases line up with TRBD1. The trim removed 3 bases at V and 0 bases at J, leaving 4 bases unmatched. This CDR3 has 16 amino acids. Looked up from germline, CDR1 is SGHNT and CDR2 is YENEEA. The CDR3 spells CASSFLGTANTGELFF. The CDR3 DNA follows: TGTGCCAGCAGCTTCCTTGGGACAGCGAACACCGGGGAGCTGTTTTTT.

This clonotype was counted once. The chain employs TRBV7-6 and TRBJ2-5; D is undetermined. Germline V lookup: CDR1 SGHVS, CDR2 FNYEAQ. The length of the CDR3 is 14 residues. Trimming pared 4 bases from V and 7 bases from J, leaving 16 bases between. The CDR3 region has the DNA TGTGCCAGCAGCTCCCCGGTGGGGATGGGGACCCAGTACTTC. Protein product: CASSSPVGMGTQYF.

CDR3 sequence (DNA): TGTGCCACCCGAGCCTCCTACACAGGGGACCCCAACACCGGGGAGCTGTTTTTT. Its translation: CATRASYTGDPNTGELFF. The genes are TRBV15 and TRBJ2-2, with 7 positions matching TRBD1. Germline CDR1 is LNHNV and CDR2 is YYDKDF (reference sequence). The CDR3 spans 18 residues. V lost 8 bases to trimming and J lost 2 bases; unmatched junction nucleotides: 17.

This chain connects TRBV18 to TRBJ2-3; D perhaps matches TRBD2 (5 bases). V was clipped by 2 bases and J by 2 bases, with 14 bases between them. The CDR3 loop spans 16 amino acids. Germline-derived CDR1 and CDR2 are KGHSH and LQKENI. The CDR3 sequence is CASSPLGQTNTDTQYF. CDR3 in DNA: TGTGCCAGCTCACCATTAGGGCAGACTAACACAGATACGCAGTATTTT.

This clonotype was picked up one time. CDR3 sequence (DNA): TGTGCCACCAGTGCTGAGGCTAGCGCGAACACCGGGGAGCTGTTTTTT. Protein: CATSAEASANTGELFF. The chain employs TRBV24-1 and TRBJ2-2; weak D call: TRBD2 (6 bases). CDR1 and CDR2 (germline): KGHDR, SFDVKD. The CDR3 length is 16 residues. V was clipped by 5 bases and J by 0 bases, with 12 bases between them.

This chain joins TRBV30 and TRBJ2-2; D is perhaps TRBD1 (6 bases). V lost 0 bases to trimming and J lost 3 bases, with 17 bases between them. This CDR3 spans 17 amino acids. Looked up from germline, CDR1 is GTSNPN and CDR2 is SVGIG (reference sequence). The DNA for the CDR3 is TGTGCCTGGAGTGTACCCCTCGAACAGGGATACACCGGGGAGCTGTTTTTT. Translation: CAWSVPLEQGYTGELFF. Based on the CDR3 plus reference TRBV30 and TRBJ2-2, the full variable domain is SQTIHQWPATLVQPVGSPLSLECTVEGTSNPNLYWYRQAAGRGLQLLFYSVGIGQISSEVPQNLSASRPQDRQFILSSKKLLLSDSGFYLCAWSVPLEQGYTGELFFGEGSRLTVL.